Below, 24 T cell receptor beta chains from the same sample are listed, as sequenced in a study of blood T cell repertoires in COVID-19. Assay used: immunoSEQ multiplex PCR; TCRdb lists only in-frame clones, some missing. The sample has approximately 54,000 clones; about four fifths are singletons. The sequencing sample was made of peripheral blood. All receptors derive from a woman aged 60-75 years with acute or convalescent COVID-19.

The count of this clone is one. Here the CDR3 DNA reads TGTGCCAGCAGTCCCCTGGACATCTCGAGCCCGGAGACCCAGTACTTC. It is translated as CASSPLDISSPETQYF. The rearrangement joins TRBV7-9 to TRBJ2-5; possibly TRBD1 for D (5 bases). In germline, CDR1 is SEHNR, CDR2 FQNEAQ (reference sequence). Between the trimmed V and J ends, which lost 6 bases and 5 bases, there was a span of 22 bases. The CDR3 contains 16 residues.

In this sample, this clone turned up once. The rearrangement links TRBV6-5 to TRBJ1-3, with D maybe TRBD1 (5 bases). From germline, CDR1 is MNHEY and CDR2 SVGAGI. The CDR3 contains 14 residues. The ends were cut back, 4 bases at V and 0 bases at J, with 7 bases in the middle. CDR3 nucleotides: TGTGCCAGCAGTTTGGGGGGCTCTGGAAACACCATATATTTT. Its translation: CASSLGGSGNTIYF.

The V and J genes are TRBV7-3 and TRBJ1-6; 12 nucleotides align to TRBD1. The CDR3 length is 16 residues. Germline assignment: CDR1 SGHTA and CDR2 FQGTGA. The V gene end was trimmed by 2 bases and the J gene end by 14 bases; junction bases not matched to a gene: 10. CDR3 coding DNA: TGTGCCAGCAGCTTAGGGGGGACAGGGGGCCACGGGGCCCTCCACTTT. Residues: CASSLGGTGGHGALHF.

The CDR3 loop reads CASSQGNRVRRETQYF. The DNA of the CDR3 is TGTGCCAGCAGCCAGGGGAACAGGGTCCGCCGAGAGACCCAGTACTTC. J is TRBJ2-5 and V is TRBV3-1 (or the pseudogene TRBV3-2), with D tentatively TRBD1 (6 bases). This CDR3 is built from 16 residues. Per germline, CDR1 LGHDT and CDR2 YNNKEL (reference sequence). V lost 3 bases and J lost 4, with 18 bases in between.

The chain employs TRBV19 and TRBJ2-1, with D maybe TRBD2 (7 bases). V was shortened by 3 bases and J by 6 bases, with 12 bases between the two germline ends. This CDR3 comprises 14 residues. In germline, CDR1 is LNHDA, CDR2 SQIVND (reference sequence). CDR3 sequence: CASSMGGRPNEQFF. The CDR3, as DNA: TGTGCCAGTAGTATGGGGGGGCGGCCCAATGAGCAGTTCTTC.

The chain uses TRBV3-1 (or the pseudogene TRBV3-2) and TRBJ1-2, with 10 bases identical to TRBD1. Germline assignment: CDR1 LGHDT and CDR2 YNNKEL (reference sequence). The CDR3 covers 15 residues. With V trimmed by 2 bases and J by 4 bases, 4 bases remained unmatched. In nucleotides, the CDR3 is TGTGCCAGCAGCCAACCCGGGACAGGGGCCTATGGCTACACCTTC. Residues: CASSQPGTGAYGYTF.

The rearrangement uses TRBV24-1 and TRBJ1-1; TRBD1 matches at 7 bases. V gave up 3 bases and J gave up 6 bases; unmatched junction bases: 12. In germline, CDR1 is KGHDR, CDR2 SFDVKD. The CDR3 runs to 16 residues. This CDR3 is CATSDPTGDSGPEAFF. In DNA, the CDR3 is TGTGCCACCAGTGATCCAACAGGGGACTCAGGACCTGAAGCTTTCTTT.

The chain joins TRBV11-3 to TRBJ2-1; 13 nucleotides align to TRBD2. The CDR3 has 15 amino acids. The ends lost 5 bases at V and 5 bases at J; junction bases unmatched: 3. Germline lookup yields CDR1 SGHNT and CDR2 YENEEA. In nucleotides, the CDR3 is TGTGCCAGCAGCACGGGACTAGCGGGGAACAATGAGCAGTTCTTC. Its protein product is CASSTGLAGNNEQFF. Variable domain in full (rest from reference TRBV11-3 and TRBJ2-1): EAGVVQSPRYKIIEKKQPVAFWCNPISGHNTLYWYLQNLGQGPELLIRYENEEAVDDSQLPKDRFSAERLKGVDSTLKIQPAELGDSAVYLCASSTGLAGNNEQFFGPGTRLTVL.

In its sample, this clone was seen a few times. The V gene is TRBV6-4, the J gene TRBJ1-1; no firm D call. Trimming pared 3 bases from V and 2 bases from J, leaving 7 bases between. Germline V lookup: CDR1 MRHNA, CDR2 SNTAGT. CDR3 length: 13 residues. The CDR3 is CASSEQVNTEAFF. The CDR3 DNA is TGTGCCAGCAGTGAGCAGGTAAACACTGAAGCTTTCTTT.

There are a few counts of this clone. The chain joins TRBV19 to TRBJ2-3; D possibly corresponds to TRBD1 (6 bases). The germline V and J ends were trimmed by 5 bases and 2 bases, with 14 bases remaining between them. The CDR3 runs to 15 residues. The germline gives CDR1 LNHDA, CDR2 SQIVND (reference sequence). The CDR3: CASSAPGTLTDTQYF. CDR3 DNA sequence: TGTGCCAGTAGTGCCCCCGGGACACTCACAGATACGCAGTATTTT. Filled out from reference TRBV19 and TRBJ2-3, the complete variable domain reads DGGITQSPKYLFRKEGQNVTLSCEQNLNHDAMYWYRQDPGQGLRLIYYSQIVNDFQKGDIAEGYSVSREKKESFPLTVTSAQKNPTAFYLCASSAPGTLTDTQYFGPGTRLTVL.

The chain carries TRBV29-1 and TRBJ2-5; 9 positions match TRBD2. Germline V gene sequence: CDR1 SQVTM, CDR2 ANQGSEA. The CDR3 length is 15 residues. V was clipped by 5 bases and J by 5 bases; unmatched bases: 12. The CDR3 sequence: CSVPPTSGLWETQYF. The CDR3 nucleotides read TGCAGCGTTCCGCCGACTAGCGGTCTTTGGGAGACCCAGTACTTC.

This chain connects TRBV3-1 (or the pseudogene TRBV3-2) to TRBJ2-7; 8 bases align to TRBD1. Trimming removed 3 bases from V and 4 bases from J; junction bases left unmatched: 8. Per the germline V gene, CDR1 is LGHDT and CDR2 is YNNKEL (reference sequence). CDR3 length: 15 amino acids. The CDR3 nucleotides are TGTGCCAGCAGCCAGATCGGACAGGGCCCTTACGAGCAGTACTTC. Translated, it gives CASSQIGQGPYEQYF.

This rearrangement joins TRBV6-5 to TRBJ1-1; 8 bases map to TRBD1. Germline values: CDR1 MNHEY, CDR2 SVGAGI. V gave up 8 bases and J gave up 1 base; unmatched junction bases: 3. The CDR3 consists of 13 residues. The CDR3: CASSTGENTEAFF. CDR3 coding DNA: TGTGCCAGCTCGACAGGGGAGAACACTGAAGCTTTCTTT.

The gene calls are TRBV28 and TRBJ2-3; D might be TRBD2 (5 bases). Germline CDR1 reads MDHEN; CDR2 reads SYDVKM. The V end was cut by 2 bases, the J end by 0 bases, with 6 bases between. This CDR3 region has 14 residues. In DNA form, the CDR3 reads TGTGCCAGCAGTTTACCTAGCAGCACAGATACGCAGTATTTT. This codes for CASSLPSSTDTQYF.

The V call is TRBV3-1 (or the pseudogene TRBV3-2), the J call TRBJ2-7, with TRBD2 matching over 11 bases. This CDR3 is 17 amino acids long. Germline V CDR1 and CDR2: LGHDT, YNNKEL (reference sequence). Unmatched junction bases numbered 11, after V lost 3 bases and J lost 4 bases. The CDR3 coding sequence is TGTGCCAGCAGCCAGAGGAGCTCCGGGACTAGCGGATACGAGCAGTACTTC. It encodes CASSQRSSGTSGYEQYF.

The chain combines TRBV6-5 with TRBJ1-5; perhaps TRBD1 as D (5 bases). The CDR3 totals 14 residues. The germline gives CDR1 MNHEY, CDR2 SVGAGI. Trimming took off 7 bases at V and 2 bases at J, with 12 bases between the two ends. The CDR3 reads CASIKGIGNQPQHF. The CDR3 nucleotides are TGTGCCAGCATTAAGGGGATTGGCAATCAGCCCCAGCATTTT.

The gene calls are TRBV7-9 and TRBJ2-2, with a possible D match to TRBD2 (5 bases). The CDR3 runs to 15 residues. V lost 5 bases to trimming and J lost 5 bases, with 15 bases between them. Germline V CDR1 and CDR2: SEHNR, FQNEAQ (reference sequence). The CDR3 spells CASSPFEGRTGELFF. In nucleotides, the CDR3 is TGTGCCAGCAGCCCTTTTGAGGGTCGAACCGGGGAGCTGTTTTTT.

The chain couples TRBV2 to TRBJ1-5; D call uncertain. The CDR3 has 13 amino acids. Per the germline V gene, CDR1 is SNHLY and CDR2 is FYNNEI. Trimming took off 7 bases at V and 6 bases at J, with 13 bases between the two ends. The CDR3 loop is CASKEEGPQPQHF. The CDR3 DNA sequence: TGTGCCAGCAAGGAGGAGGGCCCTCAGCCCCAGCATTTT. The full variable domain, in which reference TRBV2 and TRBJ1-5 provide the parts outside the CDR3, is EPEVTQTPSHQVTQMGQEVILRCVPISNHLYFYWYRQILGQKVEFLVSFYNNEISEKSEIFDDQFSVERPDGSNFTLKIRSTKLEDSAMYFCASKEEGPQPQHFGDGTRLSIL.

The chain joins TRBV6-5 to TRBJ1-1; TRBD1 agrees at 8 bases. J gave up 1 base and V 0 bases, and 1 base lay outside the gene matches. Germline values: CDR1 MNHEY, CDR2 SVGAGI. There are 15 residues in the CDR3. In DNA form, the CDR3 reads TGTGCCAGCAGTTACTCGGGGACAGGGAACACTGAAGCTTTCTTT. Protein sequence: CASSYSGTGNTEAFF.

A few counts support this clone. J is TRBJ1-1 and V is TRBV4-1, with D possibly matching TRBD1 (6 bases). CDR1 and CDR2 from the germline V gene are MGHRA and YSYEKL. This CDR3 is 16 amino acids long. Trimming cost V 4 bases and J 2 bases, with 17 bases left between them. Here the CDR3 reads CASSPLGGAGNTEAFF. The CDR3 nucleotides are TGCGCCAGCAGCCCCTTGGGGGGGGCAGGTAACACTGAAGCTTTCTTT.

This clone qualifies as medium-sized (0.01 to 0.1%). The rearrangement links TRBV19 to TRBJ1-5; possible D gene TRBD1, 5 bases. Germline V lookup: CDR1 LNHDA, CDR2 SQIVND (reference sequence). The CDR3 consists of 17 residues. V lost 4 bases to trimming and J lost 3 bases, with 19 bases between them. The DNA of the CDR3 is TGTGCCAGTAGTACGGCCCTAACCGGCAGGGTCAATCAGCCCCAGCATTTT. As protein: CASSTALTGRVNQPQHF.

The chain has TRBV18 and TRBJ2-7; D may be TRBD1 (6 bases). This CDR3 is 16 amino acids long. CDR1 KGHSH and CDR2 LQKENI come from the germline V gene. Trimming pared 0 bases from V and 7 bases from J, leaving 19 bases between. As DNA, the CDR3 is TGTGCCAGCTCACCACCGACAGGAGCCATCGCCCGGGAGCAGTACTTC. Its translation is CASSPPTGAIAREQYF.

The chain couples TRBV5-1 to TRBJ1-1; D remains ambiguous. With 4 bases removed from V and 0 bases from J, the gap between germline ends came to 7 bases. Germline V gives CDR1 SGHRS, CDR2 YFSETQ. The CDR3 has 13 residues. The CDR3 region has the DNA TGCGCCAGCAGCAGCGGGATGAACACTGAAGCTTTCTTT. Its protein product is CASSSGMNTEAFF.

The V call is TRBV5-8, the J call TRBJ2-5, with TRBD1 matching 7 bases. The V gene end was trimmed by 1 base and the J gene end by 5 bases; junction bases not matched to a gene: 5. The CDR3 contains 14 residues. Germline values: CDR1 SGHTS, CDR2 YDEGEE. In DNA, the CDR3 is TGTGCCAGCAGCTTGAAGGGGGCTGAGGAGACCCAGTACTTC. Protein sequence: CASSLKGAEETQYF.